The following is a TCR beta chain sequence with its context. Its antigen is not yet known. Per-base qualities were not stored, and no clone one base away is much larger. The data were obtained in a study of blood T cells in healthy people across ages (dated by TCRdb to 2015 to 2017). Study-level background: In model experiments, roughly one uniquely barcoded TCR beta cDNA molecule per two T cells was captured by template switching. The donors were split into four age groups: young (average around 15 years), middle-aged (about 40), aged (roughly 68) and long-lived (about 74). To avoid experimental bias, donors of different ages were randomly spread across the sequencing lanes. The study analyzed two additional independent replicas of 1 million unique cDNA reads from the same blood draw for two donors, one aged 18 to 29 and one aged 80 or older. To track age-related changes in TCR beta repertoire diversity, the study relied on deep sequencing normalized with unique cDNA molecular identifiers. Overall study outcomes, separate from this receptor: Donor CMV infection status was unknown, potentially confounding age-related changes in expanded clonotypes. Compared with the aged group, the long-lived group had more naive CD4+ T cells, fewer expanded clones and increased TCR diversity, a pattern suggesting age selection. Since profiling was done on bulk unsorted PBMCs, naive and antigen-experienced compartments could not be conclusively compared. A strong correlation was found between observed TCR beta diversity and the percentage of naive T cells measured by flow cytometry. Estimates of total diversity from one million sequenced T cells were regarded as lower bounds and underestimates. As age increased, observed TCR beta diversity per million T cells dropped in a roughly linear way, and a significant reduction was already evident by age around 41.

The donors were roughly 39 Caucasian individuals from Russia, aged 6 to 90 years, who were systemically healthy. Around 10 milliliters of peripheral blood were drawn from each donor into EDTA-treated Vacutainer tubes. Ficoll-Paque density-gradient centrifugation was used to isolate PBMCs, with at least 7 million per sample. Trizol reagent was used to extract total RNA from the PBMCs, yielding at least 6 micrograms per sample. For every donor, an aliquot of PBMCs went through flow cytometry to measure the percentages of naive CD45RAhigh/CD27high T cells. Library preparation employed 5' RACE. The listed sequencing device is Illumina HiSeq 2500. A second roughly 7 to 11 cycle PCR used a sample-barcoded 5' primer and a J-beta primer mix. A unique molecular identifier was introduced onto each TCR beta cDNA molecule by a template-switch 5' adaptor carrying 12 random nucleotides. Each sample yielded at least 2.5 million CDR3-containing paired-end reads. First-strand cDNA synthesis was performed from all RNA using the Mint cDNA synthesis kit, with priming by a TRBC-specific oligonucleotide. Following uracil-DNA glycosylase treatment, all cDNA underwent a first 18-cycle PCR with the universal primers M1SS and BC2_uni_R. Per the source publication's procedure: Normalization of each sample was performed by random selection of 1 million high-quality reads, each carrying a distinct molecular identifier. Instead of being binned into consensus sequences, reads that shared molecular identifiers were thrown out. CDR3 identification, clonotype clustering and error correction used MiTCR with a Q25 quality threshold and the strictest error-elimination algorithm. A nonparametric unseen species model using Euler transformation provided a lower-bound estimate of total TCR beta diversity. The public reads were reprocessed in TCRdb via fastp at Q25 and MiXCR, keeping in-frame beta chains. Under each unique CDR3 protein, matching rows form one entry showing the most common genes and DNA. TCRdb, not the original authors, processed these V and J calls. In this sample the table shows 790,000 or so distinct CDR3 sequences, roughly 46% of which occur a single time. 15% to 20% of the sample comes from the top ten.

From cysteine to phenylalanine, the CDR3 is 14 amino acids long. Only the CDR3 part of the read is kept: 42 bases, read in frame from the first base. A distance of 13 bases separates the germline ends of V and J, which lose 3 bases and 5 bases respectively. In the germline V gene, CDR1 corresponds to MGHRA and CDR2 to YSYEKL. The sample consisted of blood. The origin of this receptor is an elderly man in good health. The chain links TRBV4-1 with TRBJ1-2, with the identity of the D gene unclear. The nucleotides read TGCGCCAGCAGCCAGGCCTTGAGCCGGTATGGCTACACCTTC. This sequence encodes CASSQALSRYGYTF.